Below, 20 T cell receptor beta chains from the same sample are listed, as sequenced in a study of spatial heterogeneity in lung cancer. Time point defined: sample taken at primary tumor resection. Whole RNA was taken from tumor, nontumor lung or frozen PBMC; it was then sequenced unsorted. TCRdb called the 5' RACE reads again in MiXCR, with one record for every CDR3 protein. Of 10,000 to 15,000 distinct CDR3 sequences listed, roughly 3.9% are singletons. This specimen was PBMCs, taken at surgery. The receptors were sampled from a male donor with early-stage non-small cell lung cancer.

The sample holds many counts of this clonotype. This beta chain is a stray sequence in a library constructed for alpha chains; its clone size is not meaningful. The rearrangement uses TRBV7-9 and TRBJ1-3; TRBD1 aligns across 7 bases. This CDR3 spans 16 amino acids. Trimming removed 3 bases from V and 2 bases from J; junction bases left unmatched: 7. Germline values: CDR1 SEHNR, CDR2 FQNEAQ (reference sequence). CDR3 coding DNA: TGTGCCAGCAGCTTCCTCACAGGGGCCGCTGGAAACACCATATATTTT. This translates into CASSFLTGAAGNTIYF.

This clonotype was observed many times. This beta chain was picked up by a library intended for alpha chains and is off target, so its count carries little meaning. The chain uses TRBV5-8 and TRBJ2-3; the D gene could be TRBD1 or TRBD2 (6 bases each). Germline-derived CDR1 and CDR2 are SGHTS and YDEGEE. The germline V and J ends were trimmed by 2 bases and 3 bases, with 10 bases remaining between them. The CDR3 length is 14 residues. This CDR3 is CASSLGGRTDTQYF. DNA of the CDR3: TGTGCCAGCAGCTTAGGGGGGAGAACAGATACGCAGTATTTT.

This clonotype was seen many times. This beta chain was picked up by a library intended for alpha chains and is off target, so its count carries little meaning. The J gene is TRBJ2-7, the V gene TRBV23-1; 10 bases map to TRBD2. TRBV23-1 is given ORF status, its function remaining uncertain. The CDR3 covers 15 residues. Losses at the gene ends were 4 bases for V and 5 bases for J; bases not matched to a gene: 8. The CDR3 coding sequence is TGCGCCAGCAGTCGAAACCTAGCGGGAGAGGACGAGCAGTACTTC. Encoded protein: CASSRNLAGEDEQYF.

A note on this clonotype: The library was built for alpha chains, so this beta chain is an off-target read and its size means little. This chain joins TRBV5-1 and TRBJ2-1, with D unresolved. The germline V and J ends were trimmed by 1 base and 9 bases, with 11 bases remaining between them. Germline assignment: CDR1 SGHRS and CDR2 YFSETQ. The CDR3 runs to 13 residues. The CDR3 bases are TGCGCCAGCAGCTTGCCTAGTTCGGGTGAGCAGTTCTTC. Its protein is CASSLPSSGEQFF. Combining the CDR3 with reference TRBV5-1 and TRBJ2-1 gives the whole variable domain KAGVTQTPRYLIKTRGQQVTLSCSPISGHRSVSWYQQTPGQGLQFLFEYFSETQRNKGNFPGRFSGRQFSNSRSEMNVSTLELGDSALYLCASSLPSSGEQFFGPGTRLTVL.

This clonotype was recorded at least ten times. Because this beta chain is a stray read in a library intended to capture alpha chains, its abundance should not be given much weight. The CDR3: CASSQDRDYGYTF. CDR3 sequence (DNA): TGCGCCAGCAGCCAAGACAGGGACTATGGCTACACCTTC. The rearrangement joins TRBV5-1 to TRBJ1-2; 7 bases agree with TRBD1. The CDR3 is 13 residues long. Per germline, CDR1 SGHRS and CDR2 YFSETQ. Losses at the gene ends were 4 bases for V and 3 bases for J; bases not matched to a gene: 3.

Concerning this clonotype itself: The library was prepared for alpha chains; this beta chain is a stray read, so its frequency means little. This chain connects TRBV7-9 to TRBJ2-3; TRBD1 matches 8 bases. Germline trimming cut 4 bases from V and 4 bases from J; bases unmatched to any gene: 10. This CDR3 has 16 residues. Germline V lookup: CDR1 SEHNR, CDR2 FQNEAQ (reference sequence). The CDR3 region is CASSSLPGGSADTQYF. The CDR3 DNA sequence: TGTGCCAGCAGCTCACTCCCAGGGGGCTCGGCAGATACGCAGTATTTT.

Turning to this clonotype: As an off-target read in a library built for alpha chains, this beta chain has a frequency of little significance. This chain links TRBV24-1 with TRBJ2-5, with TRBD2 identical over 7 bases. Germline V gives CDR1 KGHDR, CDR2 SFDVKD. V dropped 9 bases and J dropped 3; count of bases not matched to a gene: 3. CDR3 length: 12 amino acids. The CDR3 loop reads CATEGGKETQYF. DNA for the CDR3: TGTGCCACCGAGGGAGGGAAAGAGACCCAGTACTTC.

By share, this clonotype ranks as medium-sized. An end of the junction differs from the germline gene, which may be a read error. Little can be read into the size of this beta chain, an off-target read in a library designed for alpha chains. V and J are TRBV7-7 and TRBJ2-3; TRBD2 matches at 7 bases. The germline V gene has CDR1 SSHAT and CDR2 FNYEAQ (reference sequence). The CDR3 extends over 13 amino acids. The CDR3 loop reads CASSASGTDTQYF. The CDR3 nucleotides read TGTGCTAGCAGCGCTAGCGGAACAGATACGCAGTATTTT.

This clonotype was recorded many times. Because the library targeted alpha chains, this beta chain is an off-target read whose size means little. The chain links TRBV5-5 to TRBJ2-7, with D unclear. The CDR3 length is 15 residues. The ends were cut back, 4 bases at V and 2 bases at J, with 16 bases in the middle. Germline values: CDR1 SGHKS, CDR2 YYEKEE (reference sequence). CDR3 loop: CASSQVATLAYEQYF. CDR3 bases: TGTGCCAGCAGCCAGGTGGCAACCCTGGCCTACGAGCAGTACTTC.

Only a few counts were recorded for this clonotype. The library was built for alpha chains, so this beta chain is an off-target read and its size means little. The chain couples TRBV28 to TRBJ2-5; 9 nucleotides match TRBD1. The germline V gene encodes CDR1 MDHEN and CDR2 SYDVKM. With 2 bases clipped from V and 1 base from J, the junction kept 14 bases outside the gene matches. This CDR3 is built from 19 residues. CDR3 in DNA: TGTGCCAGCAGTTTACGCTGGGCAACCGGACAGGGGAGCCAAGAGACCCAGTACTTC. Amino acids: CASSLRWATGQGSQETQYF.

Points on this clonotype: A library made for alpha chains picked up this beta chain off target, so its size means little. The chain has TRBV24-1 and TRBJ2-3; D is perhaps TRBD1 (5 bases). V lost 4 bases and J 1 base, leaving 11 bases between the germline ends. This CDR3 has 15 residues. The germline gives CDR1 KGHDR, CDR2 SFDVKD. CDR3 bases: TGTGCCACCAGTGACCCGGAAGGGGGCACAGATACGCAGTATTTT. Its translation is CATSDPEGGTDTQYF.

Many counts were recorded for this clonotype. With the library built for alpha chains, this beta chain is off target and its frequency is not meaningful. The chain links TRBV7-2 to TRBJ2-5; 8 bases line up with TRBD2. The J segment lost 4 bases and the V segment lost 1 base, leaving 2 bases of the junction unmatched. The CDR3 has 14 residues. Germline CDR1 SGHTA, CDR2 FQGNSA. CDR3 sequence reads: CASSLVLAGETQYF. CDR3 coding DNA: TGTGCCAGCAGCTTAGTCCTAGCGGGAGAGACCCAGTACTTC.

In its sample, this clonotype was seen many times. The library was built for alpha chains, so this beta chain is an off-target read and its size means little. The J gene is TRBJ1-1, the V gene TRBV25-1; D gene ambiguous. There are 12 residues in the CDR3. The germline CDR1 and CDR2 sequences are MGHDK and SYGVNS. V was pared by 3 bases and J by 9 bases, with 11 bases between. CDR3 nucleotide sequence: TGTGCCAGCAGTGATCCGGGTCTAAAAGCTTTCTTT. Residues: CASSDPGLKAFF.

Many counts were recorded for this clonotype. In a library made to pick up alpha chains, this beta chain is a stray read with a size that means little. This sequence joins TRBV4-1 and TRBJ2-1; the D gene is possibly TRBD2 (6 bases). Looked up from germline, CDR1 is MGHRA and CDR2 is YSYEKL. Deletions cut 2 bases from V and 6 bases from J, with 23 bases between. This CDR3 contains 18 residues. The CDR3 here is CASSQNPVGLRRGNEQFF. The CDR3 region has the DNA TGCGCCAGCAGCCAAAACCCGGTTGGGCTAAGGAGGGGCAATGAGCAGTTCTTC.

This clonotype was recorded at least ten times. Because this beta chain is a stray read in a library intended to capture alpha chains, its abundance should not be given much weight. The chain has TRBV4-3 and TRBJ2-7; perhaps TRBD1 as D (6 bases). Trimming shortened V by 4 bases and J by 4 bases, and 20 bases separated the two germline ends. The CDR3 sequence is 16 residues long. Germline loops: CDR1 LGHNA, CDR2 YSLEER. CDR3 bases: TGCGCCAGCAGCCTAGATGTCCGGACAGACCATTACGAGCAGTACTTC. This sequence encodes CASSLDVRTDHYEQYF.

This clonotype was seen repeatedly, ten times or more. This beta chain appears as a stray read in a library generated for alpha chains; its size is not informative. The V and J genes are TRBV7-2 and TRBJ2-1, with TRBD2 as a possible D gene (6 bases). The CDR3 runs 15 residues. V lost 6 bases to trimming and J lost 0 bases, with 12 bases between them. Per germline, CDR1 SGHTA and CDR2 FQGNSA. The CDR3 spells CASRMAGSSYNEQFF. CDR3 nucleotides: TGTGCCAGCAGGATGGCGGGAAGCTCCTACAATGAGCAGTTCTTC.

A few counts support this clonotype. This beta chain came through as a stray read in a library set up for alpha chains, and its size says little. This chain uses TRBV28 with TRBJ1-5; 7 bases map to TRBD1. Trimming removed 8 bases from V and 4 bases from J; junction bases left unmatched: 5. This CDR3 spans 13 amino acids. The germline gives CDR1 MDHEN, CDR2 SYDVKM. The DNA of the CDR3 is TGTGCCAGCGGTCGGGACAGTAATCAGCCCCAGCATTTT. Protein product: CASGRDSNQPQHF.

This clonotype was observed at least ten times. Because this beta chain is a stray read in a library intended to capture alpha chains, its abundance should not be given much weight. The V call is TRBV29-1, the J call TRBJ2-1; 8 bases match TRBD1. CDR3 length: 12 amino acids. The germline V gene encodes CDR1 SQVTM and CDR2 ANQGSEA. Trimming removed 3 bases from V and 15 bases from J; junction bases left unmatched: 10. CDR3 region: CSVDPDRGFPFF. The CDR3 DNA is TGCAGCGTTGACCCCGACAGGGGTTTCCCGTTCTTC.

This clonotype was seen ten or more times. This beta chain lies outside the target of a library built for alpha chains; its clone size means little. This chain joins TRBV12-3 or TRBV12-4 and TRBJ1-2; TRBD1 agrees at 7 bases. The CDR3 is 15 residues long. Germline trimming cut 4 bases from V and 0 bases from J; bases unmatched to any gene: 5. This chain's CDR3 is CASSSLTGPNYGYTF. The CDR3 region has the DNA TGTGCCAGCAGTTCATTGACAGGGCCTAACTATGGCTACACCTTC.

This clonotype was observed many times. Because this beta chain is a stray read in a library intended to capture alpha chains, its abundance should not be given much weight. The chain uses TRBV5-1 and TRBJ2-3; no clear D gene. V was clipped by 1 base and J by 5 bases, with 11 bases between them. Germline V gene lookup returns CDR1 SGHRS and CDR2 YFSETQ. The CDR3 has 14 residues. CDR3 nucleotide sequence: TGCGCCAGCAGCTTGTGGAAGGCTGAAGATACGCAGTATTTT. Translated, it gives CASSLWKAEDTQYF.